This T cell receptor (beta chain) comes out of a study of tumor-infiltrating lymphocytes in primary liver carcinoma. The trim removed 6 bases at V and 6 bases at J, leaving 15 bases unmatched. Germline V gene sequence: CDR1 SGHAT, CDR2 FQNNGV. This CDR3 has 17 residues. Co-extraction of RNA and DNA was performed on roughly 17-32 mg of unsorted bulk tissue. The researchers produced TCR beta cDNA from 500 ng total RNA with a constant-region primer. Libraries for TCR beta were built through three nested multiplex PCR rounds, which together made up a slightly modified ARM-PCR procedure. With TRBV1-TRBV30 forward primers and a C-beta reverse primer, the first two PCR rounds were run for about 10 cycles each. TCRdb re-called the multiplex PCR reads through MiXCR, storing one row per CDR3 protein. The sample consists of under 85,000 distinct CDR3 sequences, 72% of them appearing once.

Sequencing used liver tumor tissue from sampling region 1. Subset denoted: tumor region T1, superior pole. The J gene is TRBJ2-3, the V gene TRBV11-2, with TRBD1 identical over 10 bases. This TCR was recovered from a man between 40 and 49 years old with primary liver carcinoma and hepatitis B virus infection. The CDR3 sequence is CASRLDLGTGAGDTQYF. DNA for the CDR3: TGTGCCAGCAGATTGGATCTTGGGACAGGGGCAGGCGATACGCAGTATTTT.